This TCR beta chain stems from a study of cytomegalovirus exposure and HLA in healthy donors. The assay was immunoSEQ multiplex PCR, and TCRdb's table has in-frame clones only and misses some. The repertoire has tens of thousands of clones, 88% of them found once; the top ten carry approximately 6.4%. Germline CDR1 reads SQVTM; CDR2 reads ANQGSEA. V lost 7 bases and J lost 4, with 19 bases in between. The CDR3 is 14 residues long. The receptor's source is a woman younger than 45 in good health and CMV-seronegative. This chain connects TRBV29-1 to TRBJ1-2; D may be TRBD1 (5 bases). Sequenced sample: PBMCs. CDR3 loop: CSAQWGTGPYGYTF. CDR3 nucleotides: TGCAGCGCCCAATGGGGTACAGGTCCCTATGGCTACACCTTC.